This T cell receptor beta chain was observed in a study of T cell responses to AZD1222 COVID-19 vaccine. Study results and caveats: No repertoire was sampled before or during the peak T cell response, only after it. Spike-wide vaccine-associated CD4 TCRs dominated at 160-218 and 743-854. Nearly half of the spike-specific TCRs reportedly recognize variant regions that carry no mutations. The sample set comprised mostly white British donors with more females, and clonal diversity was possibly underestimated.

Assay used: immunoSEQ multiplex PCR; TCRdb lists only in-frame clones, some missing. This sample has 180,000 or so clones, with 80% to 90% found just once. Note on this clone: Its matching antigen is unknown.

Looked up from germline, CDR1 is MNHEY and CDR2 is SVGEGT. This CDR3 spans 15 amino acids. Trimming shortened V by 4 bases and J by 6 bases, and 18 bases separated the two germline ends. The rearrangement links TRBV6-2 or TRBV6-3 to TRBJ1-2, with a possible D match to TRBD1 (5 bases). The TCR sequence derives from an adult who received the MenACWY meningococcal vaccine as a control. The sample here was peripheral blood, taken 28 days after the second dose of the MenACWY control vaccine. The CDR3 DNA reads as TGTGCCAGCAGTTGGGACCCGACGGGAGTAGATGGCTACACCTTC. Translated, it gives CASSWDPTGVDGYTF.